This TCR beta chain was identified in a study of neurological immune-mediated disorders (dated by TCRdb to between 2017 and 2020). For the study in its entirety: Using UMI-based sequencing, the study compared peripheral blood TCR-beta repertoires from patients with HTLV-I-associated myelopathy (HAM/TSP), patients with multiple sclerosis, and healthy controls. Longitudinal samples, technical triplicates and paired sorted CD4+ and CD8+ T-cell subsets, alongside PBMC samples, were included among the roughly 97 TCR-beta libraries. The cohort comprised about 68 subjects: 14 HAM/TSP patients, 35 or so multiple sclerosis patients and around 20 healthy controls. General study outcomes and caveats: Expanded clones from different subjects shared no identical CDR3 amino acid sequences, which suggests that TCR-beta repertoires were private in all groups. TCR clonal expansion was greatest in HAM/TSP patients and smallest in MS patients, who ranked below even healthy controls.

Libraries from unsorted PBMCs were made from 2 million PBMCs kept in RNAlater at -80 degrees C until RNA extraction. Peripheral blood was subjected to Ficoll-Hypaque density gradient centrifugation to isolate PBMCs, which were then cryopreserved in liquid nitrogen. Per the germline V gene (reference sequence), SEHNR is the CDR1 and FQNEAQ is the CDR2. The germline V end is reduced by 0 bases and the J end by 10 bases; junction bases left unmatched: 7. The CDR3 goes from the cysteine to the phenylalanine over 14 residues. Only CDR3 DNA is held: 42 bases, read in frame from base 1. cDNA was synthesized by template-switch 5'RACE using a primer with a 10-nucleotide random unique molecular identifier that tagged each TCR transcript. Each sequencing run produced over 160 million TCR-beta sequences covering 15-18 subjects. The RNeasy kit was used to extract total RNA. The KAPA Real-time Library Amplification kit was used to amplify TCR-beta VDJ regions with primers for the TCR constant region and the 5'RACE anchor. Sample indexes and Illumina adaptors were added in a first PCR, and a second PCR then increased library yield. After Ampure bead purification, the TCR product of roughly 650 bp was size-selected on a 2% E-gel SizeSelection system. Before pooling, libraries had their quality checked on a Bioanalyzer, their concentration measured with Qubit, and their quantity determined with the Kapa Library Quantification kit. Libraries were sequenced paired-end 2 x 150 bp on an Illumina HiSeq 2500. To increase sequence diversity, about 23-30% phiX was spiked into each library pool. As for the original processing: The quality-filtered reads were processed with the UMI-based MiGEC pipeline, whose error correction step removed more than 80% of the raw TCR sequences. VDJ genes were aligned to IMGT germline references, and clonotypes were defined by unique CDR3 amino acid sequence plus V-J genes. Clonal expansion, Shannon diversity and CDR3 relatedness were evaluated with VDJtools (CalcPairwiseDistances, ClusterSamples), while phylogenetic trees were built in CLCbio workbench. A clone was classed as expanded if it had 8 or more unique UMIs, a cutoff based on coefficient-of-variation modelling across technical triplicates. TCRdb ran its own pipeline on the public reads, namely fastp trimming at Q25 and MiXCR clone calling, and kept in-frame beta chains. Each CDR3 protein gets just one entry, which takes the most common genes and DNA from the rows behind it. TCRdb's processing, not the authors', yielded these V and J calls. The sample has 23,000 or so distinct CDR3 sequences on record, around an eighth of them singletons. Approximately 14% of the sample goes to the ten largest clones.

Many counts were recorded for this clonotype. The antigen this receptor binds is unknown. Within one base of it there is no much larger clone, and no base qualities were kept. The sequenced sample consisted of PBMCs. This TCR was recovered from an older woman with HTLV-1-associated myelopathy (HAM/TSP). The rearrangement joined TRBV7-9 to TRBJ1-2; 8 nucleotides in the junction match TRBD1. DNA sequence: TGTGCCAGCAGCTTAGCCGGGACAGGAATGTTCTACACCTTC. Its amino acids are CASSLAGTGMFYTF.